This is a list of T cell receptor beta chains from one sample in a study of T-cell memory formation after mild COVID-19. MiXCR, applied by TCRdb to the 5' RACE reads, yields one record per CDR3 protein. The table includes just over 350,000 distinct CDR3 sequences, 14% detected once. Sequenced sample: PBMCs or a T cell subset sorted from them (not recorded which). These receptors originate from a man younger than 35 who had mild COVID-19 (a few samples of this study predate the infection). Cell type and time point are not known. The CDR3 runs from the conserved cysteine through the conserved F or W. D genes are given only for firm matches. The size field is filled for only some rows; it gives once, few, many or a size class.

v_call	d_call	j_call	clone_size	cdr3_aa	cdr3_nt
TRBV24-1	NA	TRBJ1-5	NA	CATSAFDQPQHF	TGTGCCACCAGTGCTTTTGATCAGCCCCAGCATTTT
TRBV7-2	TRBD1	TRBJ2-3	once	CASSPDRDTDTQYF	TGTGCCAGCAGCCCAGACAGGGACACAGATACGCAGTATTTT
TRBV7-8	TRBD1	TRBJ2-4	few	CASSLFTGGAKNIQYF	TGTGCCAGCAGCTTATTCACAGGGGGAGCCAAAAACATTCAGTACTTC
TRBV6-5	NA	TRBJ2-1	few	CASRGLFGNEQFF	TGTGCCAGCAGGGGACTCTTTGGTAATGAGCAGTTCTTC
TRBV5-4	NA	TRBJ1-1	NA	CASSPGGAEAFF	TGTGCCAGCAGCCCTGGCGGGGCTGAAGCTTTCTTT
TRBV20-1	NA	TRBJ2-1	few	CSANRLDFYNEQFF	TGCAGTGCTAATAGACTGGACTTTTACAATGAGCAGTTCTTC
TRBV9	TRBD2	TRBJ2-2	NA	CASSEASGGAVGELFF	TGTGCCAGCAGCGAGGCTAGCGGGGGGGCGGTCGGGGAGCTGTTTTTT
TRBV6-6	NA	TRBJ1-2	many	CASSYSQGHYGYTF	TGTGCCAGCAGTTACTCACAGGGTCACTATGGCTACACCTTC
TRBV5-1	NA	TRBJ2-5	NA	CASRVRVEETQYF	TGCGCCAGCAGAGTTCGGGTCGAAGAGACCCAGTACTTC
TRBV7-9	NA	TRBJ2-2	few	CASSRLQGAIELAAGELFF	TGTGCCAGCAGCCGGCTACAGGGGGCGATCGAACTAGCGGCCGGGGAGCTGTTTTTT
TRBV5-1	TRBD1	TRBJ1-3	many	CASSLRPAGQVDSGNTIYF	TGCGCCAGCAGCCTGAGACCTGCCGGACAGGTCGATTCTGGAAACACCATATATTTT
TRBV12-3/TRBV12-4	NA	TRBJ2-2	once	CASSFSSQNTGELFF	TGTGCCAGCAGTTTTAGCTCACAGAACACCGGGGAGCTGTTTTTT
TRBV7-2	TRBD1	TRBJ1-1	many	CASSSGQYTEAFF	TGTGCCAGCAGCTCGGGACAGTACACTGAAGCTTTCTTT
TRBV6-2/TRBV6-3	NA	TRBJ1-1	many	CASSYRGSESEAFF	TGTGCCAGCAGTTACCGGGGGTCGGAGAGTGAAGCTTTCTTT
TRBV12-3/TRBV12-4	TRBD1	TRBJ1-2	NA	CASSQGGTGRGYGYTF	TGTGCCAGCAGTCAAGGGGGGACAGGACGGGGCTATGGCTACACCTTC
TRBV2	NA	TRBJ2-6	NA	CASREPRSSGANVLTF	TGTGCCAGCCGCGAGCCCCGAAGCTCTGGGGCCAACGTCCTGACTTTC
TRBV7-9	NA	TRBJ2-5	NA	CASSPRDLQETQYF	TGTGCCAGCAGCCCGAGGGACTTACAAGAGACCCAGTACTTC
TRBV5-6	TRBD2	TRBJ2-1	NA	CASSFPSGQTYNEQFF	TGTGCCAGCAGCTTCCCTAGCGGGCAGACCTACAATGAGCAGTTCTTC
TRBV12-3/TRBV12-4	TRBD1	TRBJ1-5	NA	CASGQGQNQPQHF	TGTGCCAGCGGACAGGGACAAAATCAGCCCCAGCATTTT
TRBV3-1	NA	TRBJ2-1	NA	CASSQERNEQFF	TGTGCCAGCAGCCAAGAACGGAATGAGCAGTTCTTC
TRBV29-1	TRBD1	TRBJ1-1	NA	CSGTGMNTEAFF	TGCAGCGGGACAGGGATGAACACTGAAGCTTTCTTT
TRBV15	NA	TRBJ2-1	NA	CATSRGFAEQFF	TGTGCCACCAGCAGAGGCTTTGCCGAGCAGTTCTTC
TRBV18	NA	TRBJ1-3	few	CASSPPHSSGNTIYF	TGTGCCAGCTCACCCCCCCACTCCTCTGGAAACACCATATATTTT
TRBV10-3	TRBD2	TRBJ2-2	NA	CAISESAGTRTGELFF	TGTGCCATCAGTGAGTCGGCAGGGACTAGAACCGGGGAGCTGTTTTTT
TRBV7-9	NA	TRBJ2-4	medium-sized	CASSGRGILLFEAKNIQYF	TGTGCCAGCAGCGGCCGGGGGATCCTCTTATTCGAAGCCAAAAACATTCAGTACTTC
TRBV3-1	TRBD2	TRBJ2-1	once	CASSSFSGGAYNEQFF	TGTGCCAGCAGCTCTTTCAGCGGGGGGGCTTACAATGAGCAGTTCTTC
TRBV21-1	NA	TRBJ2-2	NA	CASRTDRENTGELFF	TGTGCCAGCAGAACCGACAGGGAGAACACCGGGGAGCTGTTTTTT
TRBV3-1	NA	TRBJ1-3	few	CASSPYSGNTIYF	TGTGCCAGCAGCCCCTATTCGGGAAACACCATATATTTT
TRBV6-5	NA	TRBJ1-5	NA	CASSYSINQPQHF	TGTGCCAGCAGTTACTCCATTAATCAGCCCCAGCATTTT
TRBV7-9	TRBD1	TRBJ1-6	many	CASSVRQGNNSPLHF	TGTGCCAGCAGCGTACGACAGGGGAACAATTCACCCCTCCACTTT
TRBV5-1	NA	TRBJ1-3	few	CASSLAGLGFGNTIYF	TGCGCCAGCAGCTTGGCGGGACTGGGCTTTGGAAACACCATATATTTT
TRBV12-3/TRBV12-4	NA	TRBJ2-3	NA	CASSDGAVADTQYF	TGTGCCAGCAGCGACGGGGCGGTCGCAGATACGCAGTATTTT
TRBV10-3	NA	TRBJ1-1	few	CAISQGGNTEAFF	TGTGCCATCAGTCAGGGTGGTAACACTGAAGCTTTCTTT
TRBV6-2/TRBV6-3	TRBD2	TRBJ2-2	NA	CAHAGGPGELFF	TGTGCCCACGCGGGGGGGCCCGGGGAGCTGTTTTTT
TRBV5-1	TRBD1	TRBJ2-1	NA	CASSLGGPGTGLNEQFF	TGCGCCAGCAGCTTGGGAGGGCCCGGGACAGGGTTAAATGAGCAGTTCTTC
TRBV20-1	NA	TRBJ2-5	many	CSARVPRDTQETQYF	TGCAGTGCTAGAGTACCGCGGGACACCCAAGAGACCCAGTACTTC
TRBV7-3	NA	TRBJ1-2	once	CASSAVGGQGYGYTF	TGTGCCAGCAGCGCCGTGGGGGGCCAAGGATATGGCTACACCTTC
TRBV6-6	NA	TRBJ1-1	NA	CASSYSGSTEAFF	TGTGCCAGCAGTTACAGCGGATCCACTGAAGCTTTCTTT
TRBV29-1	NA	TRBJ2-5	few	CSVTRKNQETQYF	TGCAGCGTTACAAGAAAGAACCAAGAGACCCAGTACTTC
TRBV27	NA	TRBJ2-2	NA	CASSSGWTPRGDTGELFF	TGTGCCAGCAGTTCAGGCTGGACACCCCGAGGTGACACCGGGGAGCTGTTTTTT
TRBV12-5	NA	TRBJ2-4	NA	CASVPRDSENIQYF	TGTGCTAGTGTTCCTCGGGACTCCGAAAACATTCAGTACTTC
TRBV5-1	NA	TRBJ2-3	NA	CASSSAGRTDTQYF	TGCGCCAGCAGCTCGGCGGGGCGCACAGATACGCAGTATTTT
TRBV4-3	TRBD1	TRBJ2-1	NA	CASSQEGTGYTYNEQFF	TGCGCCAGCAGCCAAGAGGGGACAGGGTACACCTACAATGAGCAGTTCTTC
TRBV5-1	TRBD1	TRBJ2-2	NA	CASSLEGQGFTGGELFF	TGCGCCAGCAGCTTGGAGGGACAGGGATTTACGGGCGGTGAGCTGTTTTTT
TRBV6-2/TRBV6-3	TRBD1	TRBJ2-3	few	CASTGGWADTQYF	TGTGCCAGCACAGGGGGCTGGGCAGATACGCAGTATTTT